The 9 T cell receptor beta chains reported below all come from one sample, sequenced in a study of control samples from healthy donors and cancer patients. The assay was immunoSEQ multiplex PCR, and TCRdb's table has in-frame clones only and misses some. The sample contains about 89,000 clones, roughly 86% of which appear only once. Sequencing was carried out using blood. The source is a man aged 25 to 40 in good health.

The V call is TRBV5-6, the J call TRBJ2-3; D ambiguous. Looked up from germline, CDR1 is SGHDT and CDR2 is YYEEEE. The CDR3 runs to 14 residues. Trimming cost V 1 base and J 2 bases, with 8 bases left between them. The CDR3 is CASSLRTATDTQYF. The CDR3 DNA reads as TGTGCCAGCAGCTTGAGGACGGCCACAGATACGCAGTATTTT.

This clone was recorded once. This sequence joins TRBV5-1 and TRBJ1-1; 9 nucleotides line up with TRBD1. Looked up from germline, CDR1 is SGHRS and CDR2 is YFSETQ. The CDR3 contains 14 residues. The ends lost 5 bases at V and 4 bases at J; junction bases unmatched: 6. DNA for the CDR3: TGCGCCAGCAGTTCGGACAGGGGAGCCACTGAAGCTTTCTTT. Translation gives CASSSDRGATEAFF.

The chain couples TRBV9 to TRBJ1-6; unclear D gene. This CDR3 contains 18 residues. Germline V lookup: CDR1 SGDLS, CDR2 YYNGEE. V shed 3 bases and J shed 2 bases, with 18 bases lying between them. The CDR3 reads CASSGSGFKGPYNSPLHF. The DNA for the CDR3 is TGTGCCAGCAGCGGGTCGGGCTTCAAGGGCCCCTATAATTCACCCCTCCACTTT.

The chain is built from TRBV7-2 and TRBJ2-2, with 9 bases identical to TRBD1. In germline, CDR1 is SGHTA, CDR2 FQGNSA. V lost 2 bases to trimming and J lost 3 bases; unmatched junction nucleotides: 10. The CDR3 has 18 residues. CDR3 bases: TGTGCCAGCAGCTTAAGGAGTGCCGGGACAGGGTACACCGGGGAGCTGTTTTTT. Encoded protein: CASSLRSAGTGYTGELFF.

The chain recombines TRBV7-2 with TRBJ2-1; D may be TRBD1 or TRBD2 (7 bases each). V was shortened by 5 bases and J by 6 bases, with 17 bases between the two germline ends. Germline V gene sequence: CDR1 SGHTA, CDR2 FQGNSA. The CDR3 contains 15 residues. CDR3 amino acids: CASSPQGGDINEQFF. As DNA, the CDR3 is TGTGCCAGCAGCCCCCAGGGGGGGGATATCAATGAGCAGTTCTTC.

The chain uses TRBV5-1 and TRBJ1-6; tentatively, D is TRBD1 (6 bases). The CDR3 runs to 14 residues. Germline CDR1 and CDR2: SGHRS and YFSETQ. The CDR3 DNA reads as TGCGCAACTCAGTCGGGACAACCGAATTCACCCCTCCACTTT. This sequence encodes CATQSGQPNSPLHF.

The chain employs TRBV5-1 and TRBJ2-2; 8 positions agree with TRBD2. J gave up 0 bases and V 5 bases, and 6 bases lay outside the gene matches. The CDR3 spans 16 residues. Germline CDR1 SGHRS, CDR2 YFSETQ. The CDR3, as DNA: TGCGCCAGCAGGGACGCGGGGGGTGCGAACACCGGGGAGCTGTTTTTT. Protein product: CASRDAGGANTGELFF.

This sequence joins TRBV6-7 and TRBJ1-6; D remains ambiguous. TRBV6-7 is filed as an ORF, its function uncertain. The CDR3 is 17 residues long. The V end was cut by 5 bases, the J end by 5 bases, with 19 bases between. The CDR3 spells CASSPRPGVWDNSPLHF. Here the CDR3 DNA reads TGTGCCAGCAGTCCCCGACCGGGAGTATGGGATAATTCACCCCTCCACTTT.

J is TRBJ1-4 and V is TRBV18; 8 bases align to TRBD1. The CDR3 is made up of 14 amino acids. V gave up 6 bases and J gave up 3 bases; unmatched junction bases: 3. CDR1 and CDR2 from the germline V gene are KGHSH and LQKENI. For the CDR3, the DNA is TGTGCCAGCTCTGACAGGGGCCCTAATGAAAAACTGTTTTTT. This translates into CASSDRGPNEKLFF. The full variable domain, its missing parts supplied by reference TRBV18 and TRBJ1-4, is NAGVMQNPRHLVRRRGQEARLRCSPMKGHSHVYWYRQLPEEGLKFMVYLQKENIIDESGMPKERFSAEFPKEGPSILRIQQVVRGDSAAYFCASSDRGPNEKLFFGSGTQLSVL.